This passage covers 2 T cell receptor beta chains from one sample sequenced in a study of cytomegalovirus exposure and HLA in healthy donors. Data came from immunoSEQ multiplex PCR; TCRdb stores just in-frame clones and leaves some out. The sample yields 150,000 to 200,000 clones, around 96% seen once. Sequenced material: PBMCs. These TCRs come from a woman younger than 30 in good health and CMV-seronegative.

This chain connects TRBV19 to TRBJ1-5, with TRBD1 as a possible D gene (5 bases). Per germline, CDR1 LNHDA and CDR2 SQIVND (reference sequence). Trimming left V 7 bases short and J 7 bases short, with 14 bases between. CDR3 length: 13 amino acids. DNA of the CDR3: TGTGCCAGTAACTACGACAGTGTACAGCCCCAGCATTTT. It codes for CASNYDSVQPQHF.

The V gene is TRBV4-2, the J gene TRBJ2-1; D perhaps matches TRBD2 (6 bases). Trimming shortened V by 5 bases and J by 3 bases, and 17 bases separated the two germline ends. This CDR3 contains 16 residues. Germline V CDR1 and CDR2: LGHNA, YNFKEQ. The CDR3 bases are TGTGCCAGCAGCTCTCGCCGGGACTGGGGCTACAATGAGCAGTTCTTC. As protein: CASSSRRDWGYNEQFF.